What follows are 7 T cell receptor beta chains derived from one specimen sequenced in a study of blood T cell repertoires in COVID-19. Using immunoSEQ multiplex PCR, the repertoire was profiled, and TCRdb retains in-frame clones only, with some absent. The repertoire has 150,000 to 160,000 clones, 80% to 90% of them found once; the top ten carry more than 14%. The source material was peripheral blood. The receptors originated from a woman between 40 and 55 years old with acute or convalescent COVID-19.

The CDR3 loop reads CASSLGQGATNEKLFF. Written as DNA, the CDR3 is TGTGCCAGCAGTTTGGGACAGGGGGCAACTAATGAAAAACTGTTTTTT. The chain is built from TRBV6-5 and TRBJ1-4; 11 bases align to TRBD1. Germline-derived CDR1 and CDR2 are MNHEY and SVGAGI. This CDR3 comprises 16 residues. Losses at the gene ends were 4 bases for V and 0 bases for J; bases not matched to a gene: 1.

This rearrangement joins TRBV18 to TRBJ1-1; 7 nucleotides match TRBD1. CDR1 is KGHSH, CDR2 LQKENI, per germline. The junction had 3 bases not matched to a gene; V was cut back by 4 bases and J by 1 base. The CDR3 totals 14 residues. The CDR3 here is CASSRQGTNTEAFF. CDR3 DNA: TGTGCCAGCTCACGACAGGGTACGAACACTGAAGCTTTCTTT.

The gene calls are TRBV28 and TRBJ2-7; possibly TRBD1 for D (6 bases). V lost 4 bases and J 1 base, leaving 14 bases between the germline ends. Germline V CDR1 and CDR2: MDHEN, SYDVKM. CDR3 length: 15 residues. CDR3 sequence: CASSSLTGLSYEQYF. CDR3 DNA sequence: TGTGCCAGCAGTTCCCTGACAGGCCTGTCCTACGAGCAGTACTTC.

The chain recombines TRBV4-2 with TRBJ1-1; TRBD1 might be the D (5 bases). Germline V gene sequence: CDR1 LGHNA, CDR2 YNFKEQ. The CDR3 covers 15 residues. With 0 bases removed from V and 2 bases from J, the gap between germline ends came to 10 bases. CDR3 amino acids: CASSQDRQGNTEAFF. CDR3 sequence (DNA): TGTGCCAGCAGCCAAGATCGGCAGGGAAACACTGAAGCTTTCTTT.

The V and J genes are TRBV28 and TRBJ1-1; 12 nucleotides line up with TRBD1. The trim removed 6 bases at V and 2 bases at J, leaving 1 base unmatched. The CDR3 spans 14 residues. Germline V gene sequence: CDR1 MDHEN, CDR2 SYDVKM. CDR3 coding DNA: TGTGCCAGCAGGGGGACAGGGGGCAACACTGAAGCTTTCTTT. As protein: CASRGTGGNTEAFF. The variable domain in full, with the rest retrieved from reference TRBV28 and TRBJ1-1, is DVKVTQSSRYLVKRTGEKVFLECVQDMDHENMFWYRQDPGLGLRLIYFSYDVKMKEKGDIPEGYSVSREKKERFSLILESASTNQTSMYLCASRGTGGNTEAFFGQGTRLTVV.

This clone was found once. The rearrangement joins TRBV5-1 to TRBJ2-1, with D tentatively TRBD1 (6 bases). This CDR3 is 15 amino acids long. CDR1 is SGHRS, CDR2 YFSETQ, per germline. V lost 1 base and J lost 7, with 15 bases in between. Written as DNA, the CDR3 is TGCGCCAGCAGCTTGTTACAGGGCGAAGGGAATGAGCAGTTCTTC. Its translation is CASSLLQGEGNEQFF.

The table lists this clone with a count of one. This chain joins TRBV7-3 and TRBJ2-3, with a tentative D call TRBD1 (5 bases). The germline CDR1 and CDR2 sequences are SGHTA and FQGTGA. Trimming took 4 bases from V and 2 from J, leaving 13 bases between them. The CDR3 has 15 amino acids. The DNA of the CDR3 is TGTGCCAGCAGCTGGCAGGGTTCGAACACAGATACGCAGTATTTT. It codes for CASSWQGSNTDTQYF.